These 20 T cell receptor beta chains share one sample of origin, sequenced in a study of control samples from healthy donors and cancer patients. Data came from immunoSEQ multiplex PCR; TCRdb stores just in-frame clones and leaves some out. Of some 200,000 clones in the sample, 91% were seen once. The material sequenced was blood. Receptors originate from a woman aged 25-40 years in good health.

This rearrangement joins TRBV9 to TRBJ2-4; D remains ambiguous. CDR1 is SGDLS and CDR2 is YYNGEE in the germline V gene. Between the trimmed V and J ends, which lost 3 bases and 0 bases, there was a span of 4 bases. This CDR3 is 13 amino acids long. The CDR3 nucleotides are TGTGCCAGCAGCGGACTAGCCAAAAACATTCAGTACTTC. Encoded protein: CASSGLAKNIQYF. The full variable domain, rest sourced from reference TRBV9 and TRBJ2-4, is DSGVTQTPKHLITATGQRVTLRCSPRSGDLSVYWYQQSLDQGLQFLIQYYNGEERAKGNILERFSAQQFPDLHSELNLSSLELGDSALYFCASSGLAKNIQYFGAGTRLSVL.

The chain has TRBV10-2 and TRBJ2-5, with 10 positions matching TRBD2. The V and J ends lost 2 bases and 5 bases, in that order; junction bases with no gene match: 5. CDR1 WSHSY and CDR2 SAAADI come from the germline V gene. This CDR3 is built from 15 residues. The CDR3 loop reads CASSEQSGGAETQYF. The CDR3 nucleotides read TGCGCCAGCAGTGAGCAAAGCGGGGGGGCGGAGACCCAGTACTTC.

The CDR3 sequence: CASSLGNNYGYTF. Here the CDR3 DNA reads TGTGCCAGCAGCTTGGGCAACAACTATGGCTACACCTTC. V is TRBV7-2 and J is TRBJ1-2, with D unclear. Germline assignment: CDR1 SGHTA and CDR2 FQGNSA. The CDR3 extends over 13 amino acids. V dropped 3 bases and J dropped 2 bases, with 7 bases sitting between them.

The J gene is TRBJ2-5, the V gene TRBV6-5, with 9 bases that match TRBD2. Per germline, CDR1 MNHEY and CDR2 SVGAGI. The CDR3 sequence is 15 residues long. The V segment lost 6 bases and the J segment 5 bases; nucleotides outside the gene matches: 10. CDR3 loop: CASRSSGGPGETQYF. The CDR3 nucleotides are TGTGCCAGCAGGTCAAGCGGGGGGCCAGGGGAGACCCAGTACTTC.

The V and J genes are TRBV7-2 and TRBJ2-7; the match to TRBD2 covers 10 bases. CDR3 size: 16 residues. Per germline, CDR1 SGHTA and CDR2 FQGNSA. Germline trimming cut 1 base from V and 7 bases from J; bases unmatched to any gene: 10. The chain's CDR3 is CASSLGGSSGSGEQYF. CDR3 nucleotide sequence: TGTGCCAGCAGCTTAGGTGGTTCTAGCGGGAGTGGAGAGCAGTACTTC.

This chain joins TRBV30 and TRBJ1-1; D remains unclear. Trimming cost V 5 bases and J 11 bases, with 12 bases left between them. CDR1 is GTSNPN, CDR2 SVGIG, per germline (reference sequence). This CDR3 spans 10 amino acids. For the CDR3, the DNA is TGTGCCTGGGGGCGGGCACGGGCTTTCTTT. This gives the protein CAWGRARAFF.

The chain carries TRBV9 and TRBJ2-3, with 13 bases aligning to TRBD2. Germline V gene sequence: CDR1 SGDLS, CDR2 YYNGEE. This CDR3 has 16 amino acids. V shed 0 bases and J 5 bases; nucleotides not matched to a gene: 3. In nucleotides, the CDR3 is TGTGCCAGCAGCGTAGTGGGGACTAGCGGGAAAGATACGCAGTATTTT. Protein product: CASSVVGTSGKDTQYF.

This chain links TRBV7-9 with TRBJ1-1; D remains ambiguous. The CDR3 is made up of 14 amino acids. Germline V gene lookup returns CDR1 SEHNR and CDR2 FQNEAQ (reference sequence). Trimming left V 3 bases short and J 0 bases short, with 8 bases between. The CDR3 sequence is CASSLDIMNTEAFF. CDR3 nucleotides: TGTGCCAGCAGCTTGGATATTATGAACACTGAAGCTTTCTTT.

The chain carries TRBV28 and TRBJ1-1, with 8 bases identical to TRBD1. The CDR3 contains 13 residues. Germline V CDR1 and CDR2: MDHEN, SYDVKM. The J segment lost 1 base and the V segment lost 6 bases, leaving 1 base of the junction unmatched. CDR3 DNA sequence: TGTGCCAGCAGAGGGACAGGGAACACTGAAGCTTTCTTT. Translated: CASRGTGNTEAFF.

The chain uses TRBV4-2 and TRBJ2-5; 7 bases map to TRBD1. With 2 bases clipped from V and 1 base from J, the junction kept 4 bases outside the gene matches. Germline lookup yields CDR1 LGHNA and CDR2 YNFKEQ. The CDR3 is 15 residues long. The CDR3 coding sequence is TGTGCCAGCAGCCAAAGGGACAGCTCCCAAGAGACCCAGTACTTC. Its protein product is CASSQRDSSQETQYF.

This clone has only one observation. Other nucleotide sequences from this sample produce the same CDR3. V usage is TRBV11-2 and J usage is TRBJ1-2; tentatively, D is TRBD1 (5 bases). Trimming left V 1 base short and J 4 bases short, with 10 bases between. CDR1 SGHAT and CDR2 FQNNGV come from the germline V gene. This CDR3 spans 14 amino acids. DNA of the CDR3: TGTGCCAGCAGCTTAGTCCAGGGTGCCTATGGCTACACCTTC. This translates into CASSLVQGAYGYTF.

The chain recombines TRBV5-1 with TRBJ2-3; D uncertain. Germline V gives CDR1 SGHRS, CDR2 YFSETQ. This CDR3 comprises 13 residues. V lost 4 bases and J 0 bases, leaving 6 bases between the germline ends. CDR3 region: CASSVDSTDTQYF. The CDR3 nucleotides are TGCGCCAGCAGCGTGGACAGCACAGATACGCAGTATTTT.

The chain is built from TRBV6-4 and TRBJ2-3; maybe TRBD1 (6 bases). The germline CDR1 and CDR2 sequences are MRHNA and SNTAGT. The CDR3 spans 14 residues. Trimming took off 2 bases at V and 4 bases at J, with 10 bases between the two ends. CDR3 protein: CASSDGRGADTQYF. In DNA, the CDR3 is TGTGCCAGCAGTGACGGCAGGGGCGCAGATACGCAGTATTTT.

The chain couples TRBV6-2 or TRBV6-3 to TRBJ1-5; TRBD1 aligns across 8 bases. CDR3 size: 15 residues. Germline CDR1 MNHEY, CDR2 SVGEGT. The junction had 7 bases not matched to a gene; V was cut back by 6 bases and J by 3 bases. CDR3 nucleotide sequence: TGTGCCAGCAGCCCTCCAGGGGGCACCAATCAGCCCCAGCATTTT. This sequence encodes CASSPPGGTNQPQHF.

This clone has only one observation. CDR3 protein: CASSLQSYEQYF. CDR3 sequence (DNA): TGTGCCAGCAGCTTGCAGAGCTACGAGCAGTACTTC. The chain combines TRBV5-8 with TRBJ2-7; D uncertain. The germline gives CDR1 SGHTS, CDR2 YDEGEE. V lost 1 base and J lost 3, with 5 bases in between. This CDR3 comprises 12 residues.

The chain joins TRBV6-5 to TRBJ2-2; 10 nucleotides match TRBD1. V shed 6 bases, J shed 3 bases, and the junction held 4 bases outside the gene matches. This CDR3 has 15 amino acids. From germline, CDR1 is MNHEY and CDR2 SVGAGI. The DNA of the CDR3 is TGTGCCAGCAGCCCGGGACAGGGGCACACCGGGGAGCTGTTTTTT. It codes for CASSPGQGHTGELFF.

This clone was seen once. The chain joins TRBV29-1 to TRBJ1-2; D is uncertain. The CDR3 length is 12 residues. Germline V CDR1 and CDR2: SQVTM, ANQGSEA. V lost 3 bases to trimming and J lost 4 bases, with 9 bases between them. CDR3 protein: CSVDRAVYGYTF. For the CDR3, the DNA is TGCAGCGTTGACCGGGCAGTCTATGGCTACACCTTC.

The chain uses TRBV10-3 and TRBJ1-1; 8 nucleotides match TRBD1. The trim removed 1 base at V and 0 bases at J, leaving 4 bases unmatched. Germline CDR1 reads ENHRY; CDR2 reads SYGVKD. The CDR3 is 16 amino acids. In DNA form, the CDR3 reads TGTGCCATCAGTGAGTGGGGGACAGGAGTGAACACTGAAGCTTTCTTT. Its translation: CAISEWGTGVNTEAFF.

This chain connects TRBV11-3 to TRBJ2-3, with 8 bases matching TRBD1. The CDR3 spans 16 residues. Germline CDR1 SGHNT, CDR2 YENEEA. V shed 5 bases, J shed 1 base, and the junction held 8 bases outside the gene matches. The CDR3 DNA reads as TGTGCCAGCAGCGCCTCAGGGGGCCTGGGCACAGATACGCAGTATTTT. Protein product: CASSASGGLGTDTQYF. Combining the CDR3 with reference TRBV11-3 and TRBJ2-3 gives the whole variable domain EAGVVQSPRYKIIEKKQPVAFWCNPISGHNTLYWYLQNLGQGPELLIRYENEEAVDDSQLPKDRFSAERLKGVDSTLKIQPAELGDSAVYLCASSASGGLGTDTQYFGPGTRLTVL.

The chain combines TRBV27 with TRBJ2-7, with 7 bases matching TRBD2. This CDR3 spans 14 amino acids. The germline V gene encodes CDR1 MNHEY and CDR2 SMNVEV (reference sequence). With 2 bases clipped from V and 5 bases from J, the junction kept 6 bases outside the gene matches. The CDR3 DNA reads as TGTGCCAGCAGTTTAACCGGGAGGCCCCACGAGCAGTACTTC. The encoded protein is CASSLTGRPHEQYF.